This T cell receptor beta chain is drawn from a study of cytomegalovirus exposure and HLA in healthy donors. Study-wide background: Tens of millions of unique TCRs, all from HLA-typed donors, were included in an early release of the data. Broader study findings: Reportedly, diagnosis of cytomegalovirus status by the classifier showed high specificity and sensitivity. Later analysis identified several of the most significant clusters that appeared linked to common viral pathogens. Analyses of presence/absence relied on an assumption of roughly uniform sequencing depth across donors.

Notes on this clone: Antigen unknown.

V was clipped by 4 bases and J by 8 bases; unmatched bases: 2. The germline V gene encodes CDR1 SGHTA and CDR2 FQGNSA. This CDR3 spans 13 amino acids. Researchers ran the PCR with 60 Vbeta and 13 Jbeta primers. Libraries were prepared by immunoSEQ multiplex PCR; TCRdb keeps only in-frame clonotypes and omits some of them. The sample records 150,000 to 200,000 clones, 70% to 80% being singletons. The J gene is TRBJ1-6, the V gene TRBV7-2; 7 positions match TRBD1. This clonotype originated in a man aged 18 to 30 in good health and CMV-seropositive. Sequencing was performed on PBMCs. Here the CDR3 DNA reads TGTGCCAGCAGCTCCCAGGGGGATTCACCCCTCCACTTT. Protein product: CASSSQGDSPLHF.